This record looks at one TCR beta chain sequence and its context. This sample is part of a study of PD-1 blockade in classical Hodgkin lymphoma. Time point reported: cycle 4 day 1 (C4D1), after six to seven weeks of nivolumab. Each patient experienced a relapse that followed autologous stem cell transplantation, and brentuximab vedotin exposure varied. V was cut by 0 bases and J by 8 bases, with 19 bases left in between. Germline lookup yields CDR1 SGHVS and CDR2 FQNEAQ. The CDR3 has 17 amino acids. The repertoire was sequenced with immunoSEQ multiplex PCR; TCRdb's copy has only in-frame clones and lacks some. The sample yields roughly 60,000 clones, about 90% seen once.

The sequence came from a human donor with classical Hodgkin lymphoma. Sequenced here: peripheral blood mononuclear cells (PBMCs), sampled before the fourth cycle of nivolumab. The chain has TRBV7-8 and TRBJ1-4, with a tentative D call TRBD1 (5 bases). This CDR3 reads CASSLAGIVDPGEKLFF. The CDR3 nucleotides are TGTGCCAGCAGCTTAGCGGGGATCGTGGACCCAGGGGAAAAACTGTTTTTT.